This is a list of T cell receptor beta chains from one sample in a study of T-cell memory formation after mild COVID-19. TCRdb re-called the 5' RACE reads through MiXCR, storing one row per CDR3 protein. Found here are about 560,000 distinct CDR3 sequences, over 15% of them singletons; the top ten hold 12%. Sequencing was carried out using PBMCs or a T cell subset sorted from them (not recorded which). These TCRs come from an adult woman who had mild COVID-19 (a few samples of this study predate the infection). Cell type and time point are not known. Both conserved end residues are part of each CDR3. Fields, in order: D gene, J gene, clone size, V gene, CDR3 protein, CDR3 DNA. D genes are given only for firm matches. A row's size may be missing; if present it is once, few, many or a size class.

>TRBD1|TRBJ1-2|once|TRBV7-8
CASSLVGFRTGKTRGYTF
TGTGCCAGCAGCTTAGTCGGTTTTAGGACAGGGAAAACGAGGGGCTACACCTTC
>.|TRBJ2-7|.|TRBV7-9
CASSLMDSSYEQYF
TGTGCCAGCAGCTTGATGGACAGCTCCTACGAGCAGTACTTC
>.|TRBJ1-1|.|TRBV3-1
CASSAKENTEAFF
TGTGCCAGCTCAGCGAAGGAGAACACTGAAGCTTTCTTT
>TRBD1|TRBJ1-1|.|TRBV24-1
CATSDRDRGITEAFF
TGTGCCACCAGTGACCGGGACAGGGGGATCACTGAAGCTTTCTTT
>.|TRBJ2-3|many|TRBV18
CASSPDNPSTDTQYF
TGTGCCAGCTCCCCGGACAACCCAAGCACAGATACGCAGTATTTT
>TRBD1|TRBJ1-1|few|TRBV5-6
CASSHDREGDTEAFF
TGTGCCAGCAGCCACGACAGGGAGGGGGATACCGAAGCTTTCTTT
>.|TRBJ1-2|few|TRBV7-2
CASSNLRGYTF
TGTGCCAGCTCCAACCTCCGTGGCTACACCTTC
>TRBD1|TRBJ1-5|few|TRBV25-1
CASTRLRDRVCQPQHF
TGTGCCAGCACCCGGCTCCGAGACAGGGTGTGTCAGCCCCAGCATTTT
>.|TRBJ2-6|.|TRBV7-9
CASSTGTYDRSGANVLTF
TGTGCCAGCAGCACCGGGACCTACGACCGCTCTGGGGCCAACGTCCTGACTTTC
>.|TRBJ2-7|few|TRBV25-1
CASSEFGAGDGQYF
TGTGCCAGCAGTGAATTTGGGGCAGGGGATGGTCAGTACTTC
>.|TRBJ1-5|many|TRBV7-9
CASSFGGGGNQPQHF
TGCGCCAGCAGCTTCGGGGGTGGGGGCAATCAGCCCCAGCATTTT
>TRBD1|TRBJ2-7|.|TRBV6-5
CASSPRDRGFDEQYF
TGTGCCAGCAGTCCCCGGGACAGGGGTTTCGACGAGCAGTACTTC
>TRBD2|TRBJ2-2|.|TRBV6-6
CASSGIPGLAANTGELFF
TGTGCCAGCAGTGGCATACCCGGACTAGCGGCGAACACCGGGGAGCTGTTTTTT
>TRBD2|TRBJ2-7|.|TRBV15
CATSRDFSRELYEQYF
TGTGCCACCAGCAGAGATTTCTCGCGGGAGCTCTACGAGCAGTACTTC
>.|TRBJ1-4|few|TRBV7-9
CASSPLTFEGRLYTATNEKLFF
TGTGCCAGCAGCCCGCTAACCTTCGAGGGACGTCTTTATACAGCAACTAATGAAAAACTGTTTTTT
>.|TRBJ2-3|.|TRBV29-1
CSALAASTDTQYF
TGCAGCGCACTAGCTGCTAGCACAGATACGCAGTATTTT
>TRBD1|TRBJ2-5|once|TRBV7-9
CASSLKDRGIYQETQYF
TGTGCCAGCAGCTTAAAGGACAGGGGCATATACCAAGAGACCCAGTACTTC
>TRBD1|TRBJ1-5|.|TRBV2
CASRTDRGGNQPQHF
TGTGCCAGCAGGACGGACAGGGGAGGCAATCAGCCCCAGCATTTT
>TRBD1|TRBJ1-2|.|TRBV19
CASSMLGQVDYGYTF
TGTGCCAGTAGTATGCTAGGACAGGTTGACTATGGCTACACCTTC
>TRBD1|TRBJ1-1|.|TRBV7-2
CASRGQGMNTEAFF
TGTGCCAGCAGGGGACAGGGTATGAACACTGAAGCTTTCTTT
>TRBD1|TRBJ2-3|.|TRBV27
CASRGQLTDTQYF
TGTGCCAGCAGGGGACAGCTCACAGATACGCAGTATTTT
>.|TRBJ2-1|few|TRBV5-1
CASSLGVGGPYNEQFF
TGCGCCAGCAGCTTGGGAGTGGGGGGCCCCTACAATGAGCAGTTCTTC
>.|TRBJ1-1|.|TRBV10-3
CAISPGATEAFF
TGTGCCATCAGTCCAGGGGCCACTGAAGCTTTCTTT
>.|TRBJ2-3|.|TRBV30
CAWSVLLVDTQYF
TGTGCCTGGAGTGTACTTCTCGTAGATACGCAGTATTTT
>.|TRBJ2-1|many|TRBV14
CASSQDLGNEQFF
TGCGCCAGCAGCCAAGATCTAGGCAATGAGCAGTTCTTC
>TRBD2|TRBJ2-1|few|TRBV28
CASTLSGSGVNEQFF
TGTGCCAGCACCTTAAGCGGGAGTGGGGTTAATGAGCAGTTCTTC
>.|TRBJ1-1|.|TRBV3-1
CASSPFGGPAEAFF
TGTGCCAGCAGCCCGTTCGGGGGCCCCGCTGAAGCTTTCTTT
>.|TRBJ2-3|many|TRBV5-1
CASSLPGADTQYF
TGTGCCAGCAGCTTACCAGGCGCAGATACGCAGTATTTT
>.|TRBJ2-1|few|TRBV10-3
CAISETGTLSYNEQFF
TGTGCCATCAGTGAGACCGGGACCCTTTCCTACAATGAGCAGTTCTTC
>.|TRBJ1-1|.|TRBV18
CDSSPQTDTEAFF
TGTGACAGCTCACCTCAGACAGACACTGAAGCTTTCTTT